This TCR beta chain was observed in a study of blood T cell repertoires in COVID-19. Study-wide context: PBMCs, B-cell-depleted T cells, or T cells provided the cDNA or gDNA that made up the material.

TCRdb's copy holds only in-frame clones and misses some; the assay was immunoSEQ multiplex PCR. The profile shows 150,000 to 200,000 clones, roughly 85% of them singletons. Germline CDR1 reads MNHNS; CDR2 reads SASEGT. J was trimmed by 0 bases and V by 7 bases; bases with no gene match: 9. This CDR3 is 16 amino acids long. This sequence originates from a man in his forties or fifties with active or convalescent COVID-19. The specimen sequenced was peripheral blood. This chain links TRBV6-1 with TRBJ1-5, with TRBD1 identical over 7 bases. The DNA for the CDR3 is TGTGCCAGCATTGACAGGGAATTATATAGCAATCAGCCCCAGCATTTT. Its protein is CASIDRELYSNQPQHF.